These 8 T cell receptor beta chains share one sample of origin, sequenced in a study of blood T cell repertoires in COVID-19. Sequencing was performed with immunoSEQ multiplex PCR; in TCRdb, only in-frame clones are kept and a portion is missing. The top ten clones hold roughly 1.7% of a sample with about 250,000 clones, around 86% of them seen once. Sequenced: PBMCs or T cells enriched from blood (not recorded which). The receptors originated from a woman aged 45-59 years who had recovered from COVID-19.

The CDR3 loop is CASSQETSGDYEQYF. The CDR3 bases are TGCGCCAGCAGCCAAGAGACTAGCGGCGACTACGAGCAGTACTTC. This chain joins TRBV4-1 and TRBJ2-7; TRBD2 agrees at 9 bases. Germline V gene lookup returns CDR1 MGHRA and CDR2 YSYEKL. Trimming cost V 0 bases and J 3 bases; bases outside gene matches: 3. The CDR3 extends over 15 amino acids.

J is TRBJ1-1 and V is TRBV9; D is possibly TRBD1 (5 bases). CDR3 length: 13 residues. CDR1 is SGDLS, CDR2 YYNGEE, per germline. V lost 4 bases to trimming and J lost 8 bases, with 15 bases between them. Written as DNA, the CDR3 is TGTGCCAGCAGCCTAGACCTCGGGGGAGAAGCTTTCTTT. It translates to CASSLDLGGEAFF.

The chain carries TRBV11-2 and TRBJ2-1; D uncertain. Trimming cost V 4 bases and J 7 bases, with 17 bases left between them. The germline V gene has CDR1 SGHAT and CDR2 FQNNGV. The CDR3 sequence is 15 residues long. The CDR3 reads CASSSRSPHSNEQFF. The CDR3 DNA reads as TGTGCCAGCAGCTCGAGGTCCCCACATTCTAATGAGCAGTTCTTC.

The rearrangement joins TRBV28 to TRBJ1-4; a possible D gene is TRBD1 (6 bases). The germline V gene has CDR1 MDHEN and CDR2 SYDVKM. Trimming shortened V by 6 bases and J by 7 bases, and 9 bases separated the two germline ends. This CDR3 spans 12 amino acids. CDR3 nucleotides: TGTGCCAGCAGAACAGGGAGTGAAAAACTGTTTTTT. Protein sequence: CASRTGSEKLFF. The full variable domain, its missing parts supplied by reference TRBV28 and TRBJ1-4, is DVKVTQSSRYLVKRTGEKVFLECVQDMDHENMFWYRQDPGLGLRLIYFSYDVKMKEKGDIPEGYSVSREKKERFSLILESASTNQTSMYLCASRTGSEKLFFGSGTQLSVL.

The sample holds one count of this clone. V and J are TRBV18 and TRBJ2-1, with D possibly TRBD2 on 6 matching bases. Germline V lookup: CDR1 KGHSH, CDR2 LQKENI. Deletions cut 0 bases from V and 10 bases from J, with 10 bases between. CDR3 length: 13 residues. The CDR3 here is CASSPPSGSEQFF. In DNA form, the CDR3 reads TGTGCCAGCTCACCACCAAGCGGGTCGGAGCAGTTCTTC.

The chain has TRBV10-2 and TRBJ1-1, with 7 positions matching TRBD1. J gave up 3 bases and V 0 bases, and 4 bases lay outside the gene matches. The CDR3 consists of 15 residues. Germline V gene sequence: CDR1 WSHSY, CDR2 SAAADI. The CDR3 DNA sequence: TGCGCCAGCAGTGAGTCGTCAGGGGGGTACACTGAAGCTTTCTTT. This translates into CASSESSGGYTEAFF.

The rearrangement uses TRBV27 and TRBJ1-1; D might be TRBD1 (5 bases). V was shortened by 2 bases and J by 5 bases, with 12 bases between the two germline ends. The CDR3 is 14 amino acids. CDR1 is MNHEY, CDR2 SMNVEV, per germline (reference sequence). CDR3 coding DNA: TGTGCCAGCAGTTTAGGCAGGGTGGGGACTGAAGCTTTCTTT. Amino acid sequence: CASSLGRVGTEAFF.

CDR3 DNA sequence: TGTGCCAGCAGCCAGGGCTACATGGAGACCCAGTACTTC. Translation: CASSQGYMETQYF. J is TRBJ2-5 and V is TRBV7-9; the D gene is possibly TRBD1 (5 bases). Trimming took 5 bases from V and 5 from J, leaving 12 bases between them. The CDR3 contains 13 residues. Germline CDR1 SEHNR, CDR2 FQNEAQ (reference sequence). The complete variable domain, with remaining parts taken from reference TRBV7-9 and TRBJ2-5, reads DTGVSQNPRHKITKRGQNVTFRCDPISEHNRLYWYRQTLGQGPEFLTYFQNEAQLEKSRLLSDRFSAERPKGSFSTLEIQRTEQGDSAMYLCASSQGYMETQYFGPGTRLLVL.